This TCR beta chain was captured by sequencing in a study of blood T cell repertoires in COVID-19. Unmatched junction bases numbered 10, after V lost 0 bases and J lost 6 bases. The CDR3 has 16 residues. CDR1 is SGHDT, CDR2 YYEEEE, per germline. Patients from Seattle were sampled longitudinally, starting during active infection. The assay was immunoSEQ multiplex PCR, and TCRdb's table has in-frame clones only and misses some. The sample holds 230,000 or so clones; 90% are singletons and the top ten take roughly 2%. What was sequenced was peripheral blood. This clonotype was obtained from a woman aged 55-69 years with COVID-19, enrolled during active disease. The V and J genes are TRBV5-6 and TRBJ2-7; 9 nucleotides agree with TRBD1. As DNA, the CDR3 is TGTGCCAGCAGCTTGGCACGGGACAGGGTTACCTTCGAGCAGTACTTC. It codes for CASSLARDRVTFEQYF.